Each of the 25 T cell receptor beta chains below was sequenced from the same sample in a study of T cell responses to AZD1222 COVID-19 vaccine. Produced via immunoSEQ multiplex PCR; TCRdb's table is partial and in-frame only. The sample has 58,000 or so clones; around 84% are singletons. Source: peripheral blood, taken on day 0 of AZD1222 vaccination. The receptor set was obtained from an adult in good health.

V usage is TRBV7-2 and J usage is TRBJ2-7; 8 nucleotides align to TRBD2. The CDR3 length is 14 residues. Germline assignment: CDR1 SGHTA and CDR2 FQGNSA. V trimming: 0 bases; J trimming: 5 bases; junction bases outside the gene matches: 3. The CDR3: CASSLASGVDEQYF. CDR3 coding DNA: TGTGCCAGCAGCTTAGCTAGCGGGGTGGACGAGCAGTACTTC. The full variable domain, with the rest looked up from reference TRBV7-2 and TRBJ2-7, is GAGVSQSPSNKVTEKGKDVELRCDPISGHTALYWYRQSLGQGLEFLIYFQGNSAPDKSGLPSDRFSAERTGGSVSTLTIQRTQQEDSAVYLCASSLASGVDEQYFGPGTRLTVT.

The rearrangement joins TRBV11-2 to TRBJ2-1; perhaps D is TRBD1 or TRBD2 (5 bases each). Germline V gene data show CDR1 as SGHAT and CDR2 as FQNNGV. This CDR3 is built from 14 residues. Trimming cost V 6 bases and J 4 bases, with 13 bases left between them. The CDR3 nucleotides read TGTGCCAGCAGACCAGAAGGGGAGTACAATGAGCAGTTCTTC. It translates to CASRPEGEYNEQFF.

In this sample, this clone turned up once. The chain uses TRBV6-1 and TRBJ2-3, with D tentatively TRBD2 (5 bases). Germline CDR1 and CDR2: MNHNS and SASEGT. The CDR3 extends over 12 amino acids. V dropped 2 bases and J dropped 7 bases, with 7 bases sitting between them. This CDR3 reads CASSELGNTQYF. CDR3 bases: TGTGCCAGCAGTGAACTCGGGAATACGCAGTATTTT.

The chain has TRBV6-5 and TRBJ2-7; D is perhaps TRBD1 or TRBD2 (5 bases each). Trimming pared 6 bases from V and 5 bases from J, leaving 14 bases between. The CDR3 sequence is 13 residues long. The germline V gene has CDR1 MNHEY and CDR2 SVGAGI. The CDR3 spells CASSGREPNEQYF. CDR3 coding DNA: TGTGCCAGCAGCGGCAGGGAGCCCAACGAGCAGTACTTC.

This sequence joins TRBV5-1 and TRBJ2-7; possibly TRBD1 for D (6 bases). V was trimmed by 0 bases and J by 1 base, leaving 11 bases between them. Germline values: CDR1 SGHRS, CDR2 YFSETQ. CDR3 size: 15 residues. The CDR3, as DNA: TGCGCCAGCAGCTTGGTTGCAGGGGAGTCCTACGAGCAGTACTTC. This codes for CASSLVAGESYEQYF.

This clone has a handful of counts. This chain connects TRBV3-1 (or the pseudogene TRBV3-2) to TRBJ2-3, with 7 bases fitting TRBD1. Germline values: CDR1 LGHDT, CDR2 YNNKEL (reference sequence). V lost 1 base to trimming and J lost 5 bases; unmatched junction nucleotides: 15. This CDR3 has 18 amino acids. In nucleotides, the CDR3 is TGTGCCAGCAGCCAAGGTATTGAAGGGGGTAGACAGGGAGATACGCAGTATTTT. Encoded protein: CASSQGIEGGRQGDTQYF.

This clone has just one count. The chain recombines TRBV7-8 with TRBJ2-7; 9 nucleotides match TRBD1. V shed 6 bases and J 2 bases; nucleotides not matched to a gene: 8. The CDR3 length is 15 residues. The germline gives CDR1 SGHVS, CDR2 FQNEAQ. The DNA for the CDR3 is TGTGCCAGCAGTTTTGACAGGGGGTCGACCTACGAGCAGTACTTC. Translating gives CASSFDRGSTYEQYF.

This clone was seen only once. The chain carries TRBV5-4 and TRBJ2-7; a possible D gene is TRBD2 (7 bases). Trimming cost V 4 bases and J 4 bases, with 18 bases left between them. This CDR3 is 15 amino acids long. Per germline, CDR1 SGHNT and CDR2 YYREEE (reference sequence). CDR3 region: CASSASLGGQYEQYF. CDR3 bases: TGTGCCAGCAGCGCTAGTCTCGGGGGGCAATACGAGCAGTACTTC. Full variable domain (missing parts from reference TRBV5-4 and TRBJ2-7): ETGVTQSPTHLIKTRGQQVTLRCSSQSGHNTVSWYQQALGQGPQFIFQYYREEENGRGNFPPRFSGLQFPNYSSELNVNALELDDSALYLCASSASLGGQYEQYFGPGTRLTVT.

V gene TRBV19 combines with J gene TRBJ1-5, with a possible D match to TRBD1 (6 bases). With 8 bases removed from V and 7 bases from J, the gap between germline ends came to 15 bases. The V gene's germline CDR1 is LNHDA and CDR2 SQIVND (reference sequence). The CDR3 length is 13 residues. CDR3 protein: CASLQGLGQPQHF. The CDR3, as DNA: TGTGCCAGTCTACAGGGTTTGGGACAGCCCCAGCATTTT.

CDR3 in DNA: TGTGCCAGCAGCTTAACATTTTGGGGGGGCCGAGAGACCCAGTACTTC. Protein product: CASSLTFWGGRETQYF. The gene calls are TRBV7-2 and TRBJ2-5, with a weak D call TRBD2 (7 bases). From germline, CDR1 is SGHTA and CDR2 FQGNSA. This CDR3 comprises 16 residues. V lost 2 bases and J 4 bases, leaving 17 bases between the germline ends.

This rearrangement joins TRBV18 to TRBJ1-1; no definite D call. V lost 4 bases to trimming and J lost 3 bases, with 9 bases between them. The CDR3 runs to 13 residues. Germline V CDR1 and CDR2: KGHSH, LQKENI. CDR3 amino acids: CASSQERDTEAFF. CDR3 nucleotide sequence: TGTGCCAGCTCACAGGAGCGGGACACTGAAGCTTTCTTT. Full variable domain (rest looked up from reference TRBV18 and TRBJ1-1): NAGVMQNPRHLVRRRGQEARLRCSPMKGHSHVYWYRQLPEEGLKFMVYLQKENIIDESGMPKERFSAEFPKEGPSILRIQQVVRGDSAAYFCASSQERDTEAFFGQGTRLTVV.

V is TRBV2 and J is TRBJ2-7; D may be TRBD1 (5 bases). Germline CDR1 reads SNHLY; CDR2 reads FYNNEI. V gave up 6 bases and J gave up 3 bases, with 12 bases separating them. This CDR3 region has 13 residues. Here the CDR3 reads CASRGPPVYEQYF. The CDR3 nucleotides read TGTGCCAGCAGGGGGCCGCCCGTCTACGAGCAGTACTTC.

V and J are TRBV15 and TRBJ1-1; D might be TRBD1 (6 bases). Germline CDR1 and CDR2: LNHNV and YYDKDF (reference sequence). Trimming removed 6 bases from V and 6 bases from J, with 11 bases in between. The CDR3 extends over 12 amino acids. For the CDR3, the DNA is TGTGCCACCAGATTAGGGGGGGCTGAAGCTTTCTTT. Translating gives CATRLGGAEAFF.

The table lists this clone with a few counts. The V call is TRBV7-2, the J call TRBJ1-4; D possibly corresponds to TRBD1 (5 bases). The CDR3 has 12 residues. CDR1 and CDR2 from the germline V gene are SGHTA and FQGNSA. Between the trimmed V and J ends, which lost 8 bases and 13 bases, there was a span of 17 bases. As DNA, the CDR3 is TGTGCCAGCGCTCAATACGAGGGACGACTGTTTTTT. Translation gives CASAQYEGRLFF.

V gene TRBV6-6 combines with J gene TRBJ1-6; D not resolved. Looked up from germline, CDR1 is MNHNY and CDR2 is SVGAGI (reference sequence). The CDR3 consists of 14 residues. V shed 2 bases and J shed 7 bases, with 9 bases lying between them. The CDR3 region is CASSYQAENSPLHF. The CDR3 bases are TGTGCCAGCAGTTACCAGGCGGAGAATTCACCCCTCCACTTT.

This clone was seen just once. The chain employs TRBV10-3 and TRBJ2-4; 7 bases agree with TRBD1. The germline V gene encodes CDR1 ENHRY and CDR2 SYGVKD. Losses at the gene ends were 6 bases for V and 5 bases for J; bases not matched to a gene: 4. This CDR3 region has 13 residues. CDR3 nucleotide sequence: TGTGCCATCAGAGGGGACAGAGAAAACATTCAGTACTTC. Its protein is CAIRGDRENIQYF.

V and J are TRBV7-8 and TRBJ2-5; D is possibly TRBD1 (5 bases). The CDR3 covers 13 residues. With 4 bases removed from V and 5 bases from J, the gap between germline ends came to 11 bases. From germline, CDR1 is SGHVS and CDR2 FQNEAQ. DNA for the CDR3: TGTGCCAGCAGCTCGGACACCCGGGAGACCCAGTACTTC. Encoded protein: CASSSDTRETQYF.

CDR3 DNA: TGTGCCAGCAGCTTGGCCGGATTTGGGACCCAGTACTTC. It codes for CASSLAGFGTQYF. V usage is TRBV5-4 and J usage is TRBJ2-5; D unclear. Germline V gives CDR1 SGHNT, CDR2 YYREEE (reference sequence). CDR3 length: 13 amino acids. Trimming stripped 0 bases from V and 7 bases from J, with 10 bases between.

Only a few counts were recorded for this clone. DNA for the CDR3: TGTGCCAGCAGCCCTCGACAGGGGCTGTCGAACACTGAAGCTTTCTTT. It specifies CASSPRQGLSNTEAFF. The V gene is TRBV11-1, the J gene TRBJ1-1, with 8 bases fitting TRBD1. There are 16 residues in the CDR3. In germline, CDR1 is SGHAT, CDR2 FQDESV (reference sequence). V shed 5 bases and J 1 base; nucleotides not matched to a gene: 9.

The chain recombines TRBV4-3 with TRBJ1-2; the D gene is possibly TRBD1 (5 bases). CDR1 LGHNA and CDR2 YSLEER come from the germline V gene. The CDR3 covers 14 residues. Trimming took 5 bases from V and 6 from J, leaving 16 bases between them. CDR3 region: CASSNRRGGDGYTF. The DNA for the CDR3 is TGCGCCAGCAGCAACCGCCGGGGAGGGGATGGCTACACCTTC.

This clone appeared a single time. The V and J genes are TRBV6-5 and TRBJ2-5; possible D gene TRBD1, 5 bases. This CDR3 is built from 14 residues. In germline, CDR1 is MNHEY, CDR2 SVGAGI. Trimming removed 2 bases at V and 5 bases at J, with 12 bases between. CDR3 in amino acids: CASSYLTKGETQYF. CDR3 nucleotide sequence: TGTGCCAGCAGTTACCTAACTAAGGGGGAGACCCAGTACTTC.

V usage is TRBV19 and J usage is TRBJ2-7, with unresolved D. Trimming stripped 3 bases from V and 5 bases from J, with 11 bases between. The V gene's germline CDR1 is LNHDA and CDR2 SQIVND (reference sequence). This CDR3 spans 13 amino acids. The chain's CDR3 is CASSMGKWDEQYF. The DNA of the CDR3 is TGTGCCAGTAGTATGGGGAAATGGGACGAGCAGTACTTC.

This clone appeared a single time. This chain uses TRBV19 with TRBJ2-3, with TRBD1 identical over 7 bases. CDR1 LNHDA and CDR2 SQIVND come from the germline V gene (reference sequence). V was clipped by 5 bases and J by 4 bases; unmatched bases: 9. The CDR3 length is 15 residues. The CDR3 loop is CASSYTGTEPDTQYF. The DNA for the CDR3 is TGTGCCAGTAGTTATACAGGGACAGAACCAGATACGCAGTATTTT. The variable domain in full, with the rest retrieved from reference TRBV19 and TRBJ2-3, is DGGITQSPKYLFRKEGQNVTLSCEQNLNHDAMYWYRQDPGQGLRLIYYSQIVNDFQKGDIAEGYSVSREKKESFPLTVTSAQKNPTAFYLCASSYTGTEPDTQYFGPGTRLTVL.

The chain couples TRBV4-2 to TRBJ1-2, with 8 bases fitting TRBD1. The CDR3 is 16 amino acids. V shed 0 bases and J 3 bases; nucleotides not matched to a gene: 6. Per germline, CDR1 LGHNA and CDR2 YNFKEQ. Here the CDR3 DNA reads TGTGCCAGCAGCCAAGATCCCGCAGGGGGCTACTATGGCTACACCTTC. Protein product: CASSQDPAGGYYGYTF.

The chain recombines TRBV3-1 (or the pseudogene TRBV3-2) with TRBJ2-7; the D call may be TRBD1 or TRBD2 (5 bases each). Germline V lookup: CDR1 LGHDT, CDR2 YNNKEL (reference sequence). The CDR3 is made up of 16 amino acids. V lost 2 bases and J lost 3, with 17 bases in between. CDR3 amino acids: CASSQPPRDGVYEQYF. Written as DNA, the CDR3 is TGTGCCAGCAGCCAACCCCCCCGGGACGGCGTCTACGAGCAGTACTTC.